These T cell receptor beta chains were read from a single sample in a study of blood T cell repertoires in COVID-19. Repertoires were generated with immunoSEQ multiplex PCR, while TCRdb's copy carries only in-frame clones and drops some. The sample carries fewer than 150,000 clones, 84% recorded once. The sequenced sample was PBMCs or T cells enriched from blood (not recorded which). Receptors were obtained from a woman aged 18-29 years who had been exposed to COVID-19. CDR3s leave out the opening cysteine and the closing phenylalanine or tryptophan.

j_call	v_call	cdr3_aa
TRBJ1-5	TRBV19	ASRGGTGGPRGWNQPQH
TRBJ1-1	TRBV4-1	ASSPEFPGTGGTEAF
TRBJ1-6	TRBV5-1	ASSPGQGNKNSPLH
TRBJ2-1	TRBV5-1	ASSLTSGPYNEQF
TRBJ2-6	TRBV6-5	ASSYSTGSGANVLT
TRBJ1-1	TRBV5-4	ASSSRGIPGLNTEAF
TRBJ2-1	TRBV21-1	ASSKGRLAGFSAYNEQF
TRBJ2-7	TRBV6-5	ASSYTQRGIRGQY
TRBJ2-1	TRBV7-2	ASSLAGRTYNEQF
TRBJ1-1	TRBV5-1	ASSAKGAANTEAF
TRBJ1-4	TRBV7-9	ASSTDRSGEKLF
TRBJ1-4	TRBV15	ATGPSGGEKLF
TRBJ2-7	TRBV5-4	ASSATGTGRASYEQY
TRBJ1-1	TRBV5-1	ASSLKGGYTEAF
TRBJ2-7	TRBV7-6	ASSAGLAGGLSYEQY
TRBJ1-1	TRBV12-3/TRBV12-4	ASTGPGDTEAF
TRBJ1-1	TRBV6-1	ASSEAFLGQGGGLEAF
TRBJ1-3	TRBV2	ASSGSVNTIY
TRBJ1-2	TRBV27	ASSLGERNYGYT
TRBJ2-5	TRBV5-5	ASSLIQGEGGTQY
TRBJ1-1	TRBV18	ASSPQVGANTEAF
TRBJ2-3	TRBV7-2	ASSLDTSGSTDTQY
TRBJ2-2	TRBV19	ASSTGRARTGELF
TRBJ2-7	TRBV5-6	ASSFSGSSYEQY
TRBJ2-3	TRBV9	ASSLGLAASDTQY
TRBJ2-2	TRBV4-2	ASSQPLAGVATGELF
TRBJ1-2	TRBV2	ASSELRGYT
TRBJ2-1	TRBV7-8	ASSLTSALDYNEQF
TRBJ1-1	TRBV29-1	SVARGIGTEAF
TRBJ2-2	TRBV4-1	ASSQRARAGKDTGELF
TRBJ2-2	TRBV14	ASSQDVIGELF
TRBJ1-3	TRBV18	ASSPRTGNSPGNTIY
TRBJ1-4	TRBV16	ASSQDRSNEKLF
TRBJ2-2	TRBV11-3	ASSSREAGELF
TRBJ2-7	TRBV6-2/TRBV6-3	ASSYSSGSGYEQY
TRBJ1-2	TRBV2	ASSGERGRPYGYT
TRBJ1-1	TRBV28	ASSFYVNTEAF
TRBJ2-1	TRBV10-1	ASTGQGASEQF
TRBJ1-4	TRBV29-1	SVARTNEKLF
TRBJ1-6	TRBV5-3	ARSLPTGGSSPLH
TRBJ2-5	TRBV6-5	ASSLLGTIQETQY
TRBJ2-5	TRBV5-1	ASSLGFDPTGLPGGTQY
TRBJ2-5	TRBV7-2	ASSHLAGVQETQY
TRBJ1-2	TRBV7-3	ASSSSTADGYT
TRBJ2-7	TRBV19	ATAAFGTGGAYEQY
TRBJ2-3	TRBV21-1	ASAPGGQVTDTQY